These 18 T cell receptor beta chains originate from one sample sequenced in a study of regulatory T cells in long-lasting Graves disease. Arm-PCR of CDR3 regions with iRepertoire HTBI primers generated TCR beta libraries. A single record per CDR3 protein comes from TCRdb applying MiXCR to the multiplex PCR reads. The sample yields around 430,000 distinct CDR3 sequences, roughly 22% seen once. Time point denoted: persistent/refractory GD, antithyroid drugs over 5 years with positive TRAb. Scientists built the TCR library using RNA that was extracted from PBMCs. This specimen was peripheral blood mononuclear cells (PBMCs), taken when the disease was refractory, from a patient treated with antithyroid drugs. The receptors shown here come from a female donor with Graves disease.

The rearrangement uses TRBV28 and TRBJ2-7; D is unclear. Germline loops: CDR1 MDHEN, CDR2 SYDVKM. This CDR3 comprises 13 residues. The V and J ends lost 3 bases and 7 bases respectively, with 13 bases between them. This CDR3 is CASSLSSVLEQYF. The CDR3 DNA is TGTGCCAGCAGTTTGAGTTCAGTGTTGGAGCAGTACTTC.

This clonotype appeared once. The CDR3, as DNA: TGCGCCAGCAGCCAAGTTGACGGCATAAATGAAAAACTGTTTTTT. Protein product: CASSQVDGINEKLFF. V is TRBV4-3 and J is TRBJ1-4, with no clear D. Trimming shortened V by 1 base and J by 5 bases, and 11 bases separated the two germline ends. The germline V gene has CDR1 LGHNA and CDR2 YSLEER. This CDR3 is built from 15 residues.

This clonotype was seen repeatedly, ten times or more. The chain joins TRBV6-1 to TRBJ1-2, with a weak D call TRBD1 (5 bases). The V and J ends lost 7 bases and 2 bases respectively, with 17 bases between them. CDR3 length equals 15 residues. Germline CDR1 is MNHNS and CDR2 is SASEGT. The CDR3 here is CASTRDGESNYGYTF. DNA of the CDR3: TGTGCCAGCACCCGGGACGGGGAATCAAACTATGGCTACACCTTC.

A few counts support this clonotype. The chain joins TRBV29-1 to TRBJ1-1; TRBD1 agrees at 7 bases. This CDR3 is 14 amino acids long. J gave up 2 bases and V 4 bases, and 7 bases lay outside the gene matches. CDR1 and CDR2 (germline): SQVTM, ANQGSEA. CDR3 DNA sequence: TGCAGCGTTGCCGGGACAGAAGTAAACACTGAAGCTTTCTTT. Its protein product is CSVAGTEVNTEAFF.

The V and J genes are TRBV10-3 and TRBJ2-7; D is unclear. Germline lookup yields CDR1 ENHRY and CDR2 SYGVKD. V dropped 9 bases and J dropped 7 bases, with 25 bases sitting between them. This CDR3 comprises 15 residues. Written as DNA, the CDR3 is TGTGCCATTGCTTCAGAAGGGCTAGGAGTTAATGAGCAGTACTTC. It specifies CAIASEGLGVNEQYF.

This clonotype showed up many times. The rearrangement uses TRBV28 and TRBJ2-5, with 9 bases that match TRBD1. CDR1 and CDR2 (germline): MDHEN, SYDVKM. The CDR3 covers 15 residues. Trimming cost V 4 bases and J 4 bases; bases outside gene matches: 7. The CDR3 sequence: CASSSWDRESETQYF. CDR3 DNA: TGTGCCAGCAGTTCCTGGGACAGGGAGTCAGAGACCCAGTACTTC.

This clonotype was seen more than once but under ten times. J is TRBJ1-5 and V is TRBV19, with 7 bases that match TRBD1. The CDR3 covers 17 residues. Trimming at V came to 7 bases and at J to 0 bases, leaving 12 bases not matched to a gene. Germline CDR1 LNHDA, CDR2 SQIVND (reference sequence). The chain's CDR3 is CASTRTIGQVSNQPQHF. The CDR3 DNA reads as TGTGCCAGTACCAGGACCATCGGACAGGTTAGCAATCAGCCCCAGCATTTT. The whole variable domain, remainder taken from reference TRBV19 and TRBJ1-5, is DGGITQSPKYLFRKEGQNVTLSCEQNLNHDAMYWYRQDPGQGLRLIYYSQIVNDFQKGDIAEGYSVSREKKESFPLTVTSAQKNPTAFYLCASTRTIGQVSNQPQHFGDGTRLSIL.

Many counts were recorded for this clonotype. This chain links TRBV5-1 with TRBJ1-2; a weak D match, TRBD1 (5 bases). This CDR3 is built from 17 residues. V was cut by 2 bases and J by 2 bases, with 19 bases left in between. The germline CDR1 and CDR2 sequences are SGHRS and YFSETQ. The CDR3 nucleotides are TGCGCCAGCAGCTTCCAGACAATGGACACATCGAACTATGGCTACACCTTC. It yields the protein CASSFQTMDTSNYGYTF.

The chain recombines TRBV20-1 with TRBJ1-1; unclear D gene. This CDR3 spans 13 amino acids. Germline V gene data show CDR1 as DFQATT and CDR2 as SNEGSKA (reference sequence). Trimming cost V 5 bases and J 0 bases, with 10 bases left between them. CDR3 sequence reads: CSAALILNTEAFF. Here the CDR3 DNA reads TGCAGTGCTGCCCTAATCCTGAACACTGAAGCTTTCTTT.

The table lists this clonotype with many counts. The rearrangement uses TRBV12-3 or TRBV12-4 and TRBJ2-7, with D possibly TRBD1 on 5 matching bases. The CDR3 covers 13 residues. V lost 5 bases and J 5 bases, leaving 13 bases between the germline ends. CDR3: CASSPVSGHEQYF. The CDR3 coding sequence is TGTGCCAGCAGTCCCGTGTCAGGGCACGAGCAGTACTTC.

In the case of this clonotype: A clone one base away is much larger, so this may be a read error. The V gene is TRBV19, the J gene TRBJ1-1; possible D gene TRBD1, 6 bases. Germline V CDR1 and CDR2: LNHDA, SQIVND (reference sequence). Trimming left V 8 bases short and J 2 bases short, with 12 bases between. The CDR3 length is 13 residues. The CDR3 nucleotides are TGTGCCAGTGTCAGCAGGGGAAACACTGAAGCTTTCTTT. Protein: CASVSRGNTEAFF.

Many counts were recorded for this clonotype. The rearrangement uses TRBV28 and TRBJ2-2; D gene uncertain. This CDR3 is built from 13 residues. The germline V gene has CDR1 MDHEN and CDR2 SYDVKM. Trimming took off 7 bases at V and 7 bases at J, with 13 bases between the two ends. This CDR3 is CASTPYGDGELFF. DNA for the CDR3: TGTGCCAGCACACCCTACGGAGACGGGGAGCTGTTTTTT.

This clonotype was seen ten or more times. V usage is TRBV12-3 or TRBV12-4 and J usage is TRBJ1-5; 7 nucleotides line up with TRBD1. J lost 0 bases, V lost 5 bases, and 4 bases had no gene match. The CDR3 has 15 residues. CDR3 bases: TGTGCCAGCAGTGCACAGGGGTATAGCAATCAGCCCCAGCATTTT. It specifies CASSAQGYSNQPQHF.

This clonotype appeared a few times. The genes are TRBV4-1 and TRBJ2-5; D remains ambiguous. Germline assignment: CDR1 MGHRA and CDR2 YSYEKL. The CDR3 is made up of 13 amino acids. Deletions cut 6 bases from V and 5 bases from J, with 13 bases between. CDR3 sequence reads: CASSLASFETQYF. The CDR3 DNA reads TGCGCCAGCAGTCTGGCCAGCTTCGAGACCCAGTACTTC.

The chain has TRBV15 and TRBJ1-6; D ambiguous. Trimming shortened V by 0 bases and J by 6 bases, and 3 bases separated the two germline ends. This CDR3 spans 13 amino acids. The germline CDR1 and CDR2 sequences are LNHNV and YYDKDF (reference sequence). The DNA for the CDR3 is TGTGCCACCAGCAGAGAATTTAATTCACCCCTCCACTTT. Translating it yields CATSREFNSPLHF. Based on the CDR3 plus reference TRBV15 and TRBJ1-6, the full variable domain is DAMVIQNPRYQVTQFGKPVTLSCSQTLNHNVMYWYQQKSSQAPKLLFHYYDKDFNNEADTPDNFQSRRPNTSFCFLDIRSPGLGDTAMYLCATSREFNSPLHFGNGTRLTVT.

This clonotype was seen a few times. The chain is built from TRBV29-1 and TRBJ2-7, with TRBD1 as a possible D gene (7 bases). The CDR3 runs 16 residues. The V end was cut by 7 bases, the J end by 2 bases, with 24 bases between. Germline V gene data show CDR1 as SQVTM and CDR2 as ANQGSEA. The DNA of the CDR3 is TGCAGCGGTACCGGGACAGAAGTTGGAGGGGCCTACGAGCAGTACTTC. This codes for CSGTGTEVGGAYEQYF.

This clonotype was picked up many times. The chain couples TRBV28 to TRBJ2-2, with 7 bases matching TRBD2. Trimming removed 5 bases from V and 4 bases from J; junction bases left unmatched: 4. The CDR3 totals 14 residues. CDR1 and CDR2 from the germline V gene are MDHEN and SYDVKM. CDR3 nucleotides: TGTGCCAGCAGTCGCGGGGGAAGCACCGGGGAGCTGTTTTTT. It yields the protein CASSRGGSTGELFF. Filled out from reference TRBV28 and TRBJ2-2, the complete variable domain reads DVKVTQSSRYLVKRTGEKVFLECVQDMDHENMFWYRQDPGLGLRLIYFSYDVKMKEKGDIPEGYSVSREKKERFSLILESASTNQTSMYLCASSRGGSTGELFFGEGSRLTVL.

This clonotype was seen a few times. The CDR3 nucleotides read TGCAGTGCTAGAGATACGGACAGGGGCCGCGGGCTCCGATCTGAAAAACTGTTTTTT. Translated: CSARDTDRGRGLRSEKLFF. The chain joins TRBV20-1 to TRBJ1-4; 9 bases are shared with TRBD1. V was pared by 0 bases and J by 7 bases, with 18 bases of the junction left unmatched. The germline gives CDR1 DFQATT, CDR2 SNEGSKA (reference sequence). The length of the CDR3 is 19 residues.